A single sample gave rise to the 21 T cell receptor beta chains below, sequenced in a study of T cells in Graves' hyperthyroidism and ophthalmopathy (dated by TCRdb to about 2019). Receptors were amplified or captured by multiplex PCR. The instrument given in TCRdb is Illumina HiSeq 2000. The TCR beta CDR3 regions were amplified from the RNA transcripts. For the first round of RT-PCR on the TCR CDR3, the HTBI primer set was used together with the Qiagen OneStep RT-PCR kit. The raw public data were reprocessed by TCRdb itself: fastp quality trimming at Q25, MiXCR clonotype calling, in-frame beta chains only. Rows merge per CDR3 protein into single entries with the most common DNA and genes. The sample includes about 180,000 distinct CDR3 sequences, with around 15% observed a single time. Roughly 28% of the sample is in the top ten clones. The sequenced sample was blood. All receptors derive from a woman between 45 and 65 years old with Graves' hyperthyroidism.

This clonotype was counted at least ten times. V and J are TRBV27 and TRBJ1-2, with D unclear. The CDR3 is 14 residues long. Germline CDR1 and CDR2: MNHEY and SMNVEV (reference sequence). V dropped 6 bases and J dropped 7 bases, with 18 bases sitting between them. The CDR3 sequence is CASSDRTEPVGYTF. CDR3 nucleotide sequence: TGTGCCAGCAGCGACCGGACGGAGCCGGTTGGCTACACCTTC.

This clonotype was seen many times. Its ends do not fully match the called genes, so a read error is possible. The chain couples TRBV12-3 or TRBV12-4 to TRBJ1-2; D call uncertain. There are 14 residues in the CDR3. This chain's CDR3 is CASSSNTGVYSYTF. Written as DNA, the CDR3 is TGTGCCAGCAGTTCCAATACTGGCGTCTATAGCTACACCTTC.

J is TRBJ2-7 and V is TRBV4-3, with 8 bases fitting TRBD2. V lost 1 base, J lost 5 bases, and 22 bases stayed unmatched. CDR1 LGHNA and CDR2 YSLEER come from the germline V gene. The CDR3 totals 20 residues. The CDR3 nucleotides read TGCGCCAGCAGCCAAGGGATCCGAGTTCGGGAGGGACCATCTCTCGACGAGCAGTACTTC. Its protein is CASSQGIRVREGPSLDEQYF.

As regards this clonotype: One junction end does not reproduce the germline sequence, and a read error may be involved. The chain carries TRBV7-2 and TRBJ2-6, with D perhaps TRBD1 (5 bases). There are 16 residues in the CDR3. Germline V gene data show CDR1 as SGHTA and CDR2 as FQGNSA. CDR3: CASSLDGTPGANVQTF. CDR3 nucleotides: TGTGCCAGCAGCTTAGATGGCACCCCTGGGGCCAACGTCCAGACTTTC.

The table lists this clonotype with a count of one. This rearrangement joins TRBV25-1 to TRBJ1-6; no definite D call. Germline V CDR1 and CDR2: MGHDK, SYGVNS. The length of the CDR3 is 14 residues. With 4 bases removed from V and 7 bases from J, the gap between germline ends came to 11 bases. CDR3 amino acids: CASSAGRHNSPLHF. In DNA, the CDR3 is TGTGCCAGCAGTGCTGGGCGACACAATTCACCCCTCCACTTT.

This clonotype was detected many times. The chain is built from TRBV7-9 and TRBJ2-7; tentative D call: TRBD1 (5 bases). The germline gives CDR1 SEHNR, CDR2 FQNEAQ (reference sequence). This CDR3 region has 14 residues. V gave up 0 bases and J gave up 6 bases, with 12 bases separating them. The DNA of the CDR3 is TGTGCCAGCAGCTTAGCTGGCAGGGTGGGCGAGCAGTACTTC. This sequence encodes CASSLAGRVGEQYF. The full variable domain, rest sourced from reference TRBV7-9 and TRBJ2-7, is DTGVSQNPRHKITKRGQNVTFRCDPISEHNRLYWYRQTLGQGPEFLTYFQNEAQLEKSRLLSDRFSAERPKGSFSTLEIQRTEQGDSAMYLCASSLAGRVGEQYFGPGTRLTVT.

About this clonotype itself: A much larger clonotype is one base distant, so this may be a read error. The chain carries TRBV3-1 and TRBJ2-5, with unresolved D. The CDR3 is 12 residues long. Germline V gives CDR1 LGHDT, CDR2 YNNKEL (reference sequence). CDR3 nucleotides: TGTGCCAACAGCTCCGCTCAAGAGACCCAGTACTTC. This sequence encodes CANSSAQETQYF.

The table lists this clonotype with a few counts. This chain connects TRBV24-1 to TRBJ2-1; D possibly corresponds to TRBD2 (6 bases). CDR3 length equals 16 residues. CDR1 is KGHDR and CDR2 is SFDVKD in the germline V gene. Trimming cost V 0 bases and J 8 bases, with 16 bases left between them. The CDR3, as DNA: TGTGCCACCAGTGATTTGTTGAGTGGCGGGAACTATGAGCAGTTCTTC. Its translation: CATSDLLSGGNYEQFF.

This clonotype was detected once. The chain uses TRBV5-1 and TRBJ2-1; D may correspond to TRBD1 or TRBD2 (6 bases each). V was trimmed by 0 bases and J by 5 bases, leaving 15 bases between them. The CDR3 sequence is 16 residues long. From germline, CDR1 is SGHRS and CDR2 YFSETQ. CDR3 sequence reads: CASSLAGAGEDNEQFF. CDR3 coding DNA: TGCGCCAGCAGCTTGGCCGGGGCAGGGGAGGACAATGAGCAGTTCTTC.

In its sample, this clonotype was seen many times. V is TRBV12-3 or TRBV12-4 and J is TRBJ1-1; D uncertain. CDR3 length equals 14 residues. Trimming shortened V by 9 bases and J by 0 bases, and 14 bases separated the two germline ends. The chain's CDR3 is CASKRVRMNTEAFF. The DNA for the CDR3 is TGTGCCAGTAAACGGGTGCGGATGAACACTGAAGCTTTCTTT.

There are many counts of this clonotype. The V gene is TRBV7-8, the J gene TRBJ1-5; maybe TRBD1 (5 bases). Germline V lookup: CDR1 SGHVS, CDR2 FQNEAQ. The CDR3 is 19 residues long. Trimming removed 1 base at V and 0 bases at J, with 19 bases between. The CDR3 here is CASSLVQGGGLYSNQPQHF. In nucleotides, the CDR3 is TGTGCCAGCAGCTTAGTTCAGGGAGGTGGCCTATATAGCAATCAGCCCCAGCATTTT.

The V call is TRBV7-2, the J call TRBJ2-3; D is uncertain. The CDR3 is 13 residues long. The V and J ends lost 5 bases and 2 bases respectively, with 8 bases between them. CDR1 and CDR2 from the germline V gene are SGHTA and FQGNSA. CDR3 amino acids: CASSGSLTDTQYF. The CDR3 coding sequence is TGTGCCAGCAGCGGATCCCTCACAGATACGCAGTATTTT. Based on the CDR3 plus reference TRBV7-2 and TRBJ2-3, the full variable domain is GAGVSQSPSNKVTEKGKDVELRCDPISGHTALYWYRQSLGQGLEFLIYFQGNSAPDKSGLPSDRFSAERTGGSVSTLTIQRTQQEDSAVYLCASSGSLTDTQYFGPGTRLTVL.

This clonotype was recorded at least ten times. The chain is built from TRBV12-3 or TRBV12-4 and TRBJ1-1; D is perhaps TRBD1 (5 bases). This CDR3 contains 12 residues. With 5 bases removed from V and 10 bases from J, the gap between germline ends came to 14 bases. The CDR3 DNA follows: TGTGCCAGCAGTATCCAACAGGATCGAGCTTTCTTT. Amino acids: CASSIQQDRAFF.

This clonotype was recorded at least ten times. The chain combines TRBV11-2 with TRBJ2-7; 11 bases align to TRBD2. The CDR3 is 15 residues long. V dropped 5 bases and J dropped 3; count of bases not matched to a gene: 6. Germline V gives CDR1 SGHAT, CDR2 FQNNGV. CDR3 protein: CASSLGTSGVYEQYF. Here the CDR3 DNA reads TGTGCCAGCAGCCTTGGGACTAGCGGAGTCTACGAGCAGTACTTC.

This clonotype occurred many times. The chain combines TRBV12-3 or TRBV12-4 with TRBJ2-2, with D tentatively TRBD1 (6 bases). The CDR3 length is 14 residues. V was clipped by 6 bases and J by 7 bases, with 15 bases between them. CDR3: CASSPGQSGGELFF. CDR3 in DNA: TGTGCCAGCAGCCCAGGACAGAGTGGCGGGGAGCTGTTTTTT.

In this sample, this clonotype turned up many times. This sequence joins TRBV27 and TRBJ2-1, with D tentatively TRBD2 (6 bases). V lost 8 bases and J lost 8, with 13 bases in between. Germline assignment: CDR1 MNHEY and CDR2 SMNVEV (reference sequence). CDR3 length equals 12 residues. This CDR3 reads CASGDWPHEQFF. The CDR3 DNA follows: TGTGCCAGCGGGGACTGGCCCCATGAGCAGTTCTTC.

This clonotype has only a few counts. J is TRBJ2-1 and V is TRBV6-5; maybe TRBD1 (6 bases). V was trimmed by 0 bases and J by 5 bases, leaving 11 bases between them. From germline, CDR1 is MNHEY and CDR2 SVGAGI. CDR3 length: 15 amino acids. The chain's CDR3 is CASSYSTTGHNEQFF. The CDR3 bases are TGTGCCAGCAGTTACTCGACCACAGGGCACAATGAGCAGTTCTTC.

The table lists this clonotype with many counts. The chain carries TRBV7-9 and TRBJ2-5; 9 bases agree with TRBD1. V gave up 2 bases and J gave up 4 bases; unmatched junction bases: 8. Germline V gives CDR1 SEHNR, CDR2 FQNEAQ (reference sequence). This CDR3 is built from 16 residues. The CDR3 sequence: CASSLTWDREVETQYF. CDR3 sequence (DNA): TGTGCCAGCAGCTTAACATGGGACAGGGAGGTAGAGACCCAGTACTTC.

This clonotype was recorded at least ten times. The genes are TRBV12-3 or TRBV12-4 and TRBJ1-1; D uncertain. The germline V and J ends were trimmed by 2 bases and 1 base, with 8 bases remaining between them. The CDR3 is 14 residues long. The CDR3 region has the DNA TGTGCCAGCAGTTTACCCCCCGCGAACACTGAAGCTTTCTTT. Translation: CASSLPPANTEAFF.

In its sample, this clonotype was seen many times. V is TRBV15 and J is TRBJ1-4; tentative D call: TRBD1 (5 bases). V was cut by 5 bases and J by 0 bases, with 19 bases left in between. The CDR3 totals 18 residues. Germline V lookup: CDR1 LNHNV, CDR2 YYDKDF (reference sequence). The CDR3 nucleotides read TGTGCCACCAGCCCGGGCAGGGTAACAGCGTCAACTAATGAAAAACTGTTTTTT. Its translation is CATSPGRVTASTNEKLFF.

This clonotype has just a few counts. The CDR3 is CSAGTGNNYGYTF. CDR3 nucleotides: TGCAGTGCCGGGACAGGGAATAACTATGGCTACACCTTC. The chain couples TRBV20-1 to TRBJ1-2, with 9 bases lining up with TRBD1. Germline-derived CDR1 and CDR2 are DFQATT and SNEGSKA (reference sequence). The CDR3 has 13 amino acids. V dropped 6 bases and J dropped 1; count of bases not matched to a gene: 3.